These 9 T cell receptor beta chains came from one sample sequenced in a study of blood T cell repertoires in COVID-19. Method: immunoSEQ multiplex PCR; TCRdb's copy keeps in-frame clones and lacks some. The sample includes 180,000 or so clones, roughly 86% of them seen just once. Sequenced material: peripheral blood. The receptors come from a man in his late teens or twenties with active or convalescent COVID-19.

The V gene is TRBV7-2, the J gene TRBJ2-1; 9 bases agree with TRBD2. Germline lookup yields CDR1 SGHTA and CDR2 FQGNSA. Trimming took 5 bases from V and 7 from J; bases not matched to a gene: 9. The CDR3 spans 15 residues. The CDR3 nucleotides read TGTGCCAGCAGCGCCGGGCCTAGCGGGATTAATGAGCAGTTCTTC. Its protein is CASSAGPSGINEQFF.

The chain is built from TRBV13 and TRBJ1-6; 7 bases line up with TRBD1. The CDR3 has 14 residues. The V gene's germline CDR1 is PRHDT and CDR2 FYEKMQ (reference sequence). Unmatched junction bases numbered 7, after V lost 5 bases and J lost 9 bases. Here the CDR3 reads CASSTGQFGSPLHF. As DNA, the CDR3 is TGTGCCAGCAGCACGGGACAGTTTGGTTCACCCCTCCACTTT.

The V and J genes are TRBV30 and TRBJ2-3; 11 bases agree with TRBD2. The CDR3 sequence is 13 residues long. Germline-derived CDR1 and CDR2 are GTSNPN and SVGIG (reference sequence). V shed 7 bases, J shed 3 bases, and the junction held 3 bases outside the gene matches. CDR3 coding DNA: TGTGCCTTGGTAGCGGGAGGGACAGATACGCAGTATTTT. It yields the protein CALVAGGTDTQYF.

The chain links TRBV7-2 to TRBJ2-7, with TRBD1 as a possible D gene (6 bases). CDR1 SGHTA and CDR2 FQGNSA come from the germline V gene. Trimming shortened V by 5 bases and J by 0 bases, and 17 bases separated the two germline ends. The CDR3 has 16 residues. CDR3 DNA: TGTGCCAGCAGCAGCGTCGGGCTAGGGGGCTCCTACGAGCAGTACTTC. Translating it yields CASSSVGLGGSYEQYF.

The chain recombines TRBV27 with TRBJ1-1; 7 bases agree with TRBD1. The germline V gene encodes CDR1 MNHEY and CDR2 SMNVEV (reference sequence). The V and J ends lost 4 bases and 5 bases, in that order; junction bases with no gene match: 4. The CDR3 has 13 amino acids. The CDR3 region is CASSSPGGTEAFF. The CDR3 coding sequence is TGTGCCAGCAGTTCCCCAGGGGGGACTGAAGCTTTCTTT.

In its sample, this clone was seen once. The chain is built from TRBV5-1 and TRBJ2-2, with 9 bases that match TRBD1. CDR3 size: 16 residues. CDR1 SGHRS and CDR2 YFSETQ come from the germline V gene. V was pared by 2 bases and J by 4 bases, with 6 bases of the junction left unmatched. CDR3 DNA sequence: TGCGCCAGCAGCTTAGGGGACAGGGTTCGCACCGGGGAGCTGTTTTTT. Translation gives CASSLGDRVRTGELFF. Full variable domain (outside the CDR3, taken from reference TRBV5-1 and TRBJ2-2): KAGVTQTPRYLIKTRGQQVTLSCSPISGHRSVSWYQQTPGQGLQFLFEYFSETQRNKGNFPGRFSGRQFSNSRSEMNVSTLELGDSALYLCASSLGDRVRTGELFFGEGSRLTVL.

This chain joins TRBV4-1 and TRBJ1-2; weak D call: TRBD1 (6 bases). With 1 base removed from V and 6 bases from J, the gap between germline ends came to 12 bases. CDR1 and CDR2 from the germline V gene are MGHRA and YSYEKL. CDR3 size: 14 residues. For the CDR3, the DNA is TGCGCCAGCAGCCAAGCTGGGGGCGACCATGGCTACACCTTC. Protein product: CASSQAGGDHGYTF.

This clone was counted between two and nine times. The rearrangement uses TRBV7-2 and TRBJ1-2; D is unclear. Germline-derived CDR1 and CDR2 are SGHTA and FQGNSA. The V end was cut by 3 bases, the J end by 6 bases, with 20 bases between. The CDR3 length is 16 residues. Written as DNA, the CDR3 is TGTGCCAGCAGCTTGGGAGGTTTTTGGGGAGGTGATGGCTACACCTTC. It translates to CASSLGGFWGGDGYTF.

The rearrangement uses TRBV6-5 and TRBJ1-1; unclear D gene. The CDR3 consists of 15 residues. Looked up from germline, CDR1 is MNHEY and CDR2 is SVGAGI. V lost 0 bases and J 1 base, leaving 9 bases between the germline ends. Here the CDR3 reads CASSYSRVGNTEAFF. The CDR3, as DNA: TGTGCCAGCAGTTACTCGAGGGTAGGGAACACTGAAGCTTTCTTT.